The text below deals with one TCR beta chain. This specimen belongs to a study of fetal regulatory T cell absence and autoimmunity. Turning to the study itself: Exocrine pancreas autoimmunity occurred in IPEX patients lacking clinical diabetes.

Clones were sequenced by immunoSEQ multiplex PCR, and TCRdb holds only the in-frame ones, with some missing. Of more than 85,000 clones listed, about 78% are singletons. The V segment lost 4 bases and the J segment 1 base; nucleotides outside the gene matches: 2. The germline gives CDR1 SGHDT, CDR2 YYEEEE. CDR3 length equals 15 residues. The chain joins TRBV5-6 to TRBJ2-4, with 10 bases aligning to TRBD2. The sequencing input was pancreas tissue. This sequence originates from a male donor with IPEX syndrome. The CDR3 loop is CASSQTSGAKNIQYF. The CDR3 nucleotides read TGTGCCAGCAGCCAGACTAGCGGGGCCAAAAACATTCAGTACTTC.